This T cell receptor beta chain was identified during a study of T cell repertoires in aging, cancer and after chemotherapy. Amplification of TCR beta used genomic DNA extracted from peripheral blood. V was shortened by 6 bases and J by 4 bases, with 15 bases between the two germline ends. The V gene's germline CDR1 is KGHSH and CDR2 LQKENI. This CDR3 is built from 15 residues. Notes on this clonotype: A much larger clonotype is one base distant, so this may be a read error.

TRB rearrangements spanning V, D and J were amplified using mixed TRB-A/B primers. Using its own MiXCR run on the multiplex PCR reads, TCRdb lists one record per CDR3 protein. The sample consists of over a thousand distinct CDR3 sequences, around 25% of them appearing once. The chain carries TRBV18 and TRBJ1-4; D ambiguous. The clonotype comes from a human donor with a solid tumor. Sequenced sample: blood. The CDR3 here is CASSSHPEGNEKLFF. The CDR3, as DNA: TGTGCCAGCTCGTCTCACCCTGAGGGTAATGAAAAACTGTTTTTT.